This is a list of T cell receptor beta chains from one sample in a study of cytomegalovirus exposure and HLA in healthy donors. Assay used: immunoSEQ multiplex PCR; TCRdb lists only in-frame clones, some missing. The repertoire consists of 110,000 or so clones, with 75% to 90% occurring once and the leading ten covering 6% to 8%. The sample consisted of PBMCs. The receptors originated from a man younger than 45 in good health and CMV-seropositive. CDR3s include the opening cysteine and the closing phenylalanine or tryptophan. The order of the fields is clone size, D gene, J gene, V gene, CDR3 protein, CDR3 DNA. A D gene is named only where the DNA matches it firmly. Not all rows give a size; the values are once, few, many and, for expanded clones, a class.

.	.	TRBJ1-2	TRBV6-1	CASSALYGYTF	TGTGCCAGCAGTGCCCTATATGGCTACACCTTC
once	.	TRBJ1-5	TRBV30	CAWRGGGNQPQHF	TGTGCCTGGAGAGGGGGAGGCAATCAGCCCCAGCATTTT
.	TRBD1	TRBJ2-1	TRBV5-1	CASGRTGGYEQFF	TGCGCCAGCGGGAGGACAGGGGGATATGAGCAGTTCTTC
.	.	TRBJ2-5	TRBV7-9	CASSPVGTWGTGTQYF	TGTGCCAGCAGCCCGGTGGGGACATGGGGGACGGGGACCCAGTACTTC
once	TRBD1	TRBJ1-1	TRBV6-6	CASSYGQVGTEAFF	TGTGCCAGCAGTTACGGACAGGTGGGGACTGAAGCTTTCTTT
.	TRBD1	TRBJ1-2	TRBV11-3	CASSSTKTGQPGGPF	TGTGCCAGCAGCTCCACGAAAACGGGACAGCCAGGGGGTCCCTTC
.	.	TRBJ2-1	TRBV5-1	CASSLGTDNEQFF	TGCGCCAGCAGCTTGGGGACAGACAATGAGCAGTTCTTC
.	TRBD1	TRBJ1-3	TRBV27	CASLVRDRIGSGNTIYF	TGTGCCAGCCTTGTCCGGGACAGGATAGGCTCTGGAAACACCATATATTTT
.	.	TRBJ1-2	TRBV14	CASSLGLKLYGYTF	TGTGCCAGCAGCCTGGGGCTGAAACTTTATGGCTACACCTTC
once	.	TRBJ1-2	TRBV20-1	CSSTADYGYTF	TGCAGTTCAACAGCTGACTATGGCTACACCTTC
.	TRBD2	TRBJ2-5	TRBV5-4	CASSVPGAGGRETQYF	TGTGCCAGCAGCGTCCCCGGAGCGGGGGGACGGGAGACCCAGTACTTC
.	.	TRBJ1-5	TRBV4-1	CASSPGFLYNQPQHF	TGCGCCAGCAGCCCCGGGTTCCTTTACAATCAGCCCCAGCATTTT
few	TRBD1	TRBJ1-6	TRBV30	CAWLRAGTVPFSPLHF	TGTGCCTGGCTCCGGGCCGGGACAGTGCCCTTTTCACCCCTCCACTTT
.	.	TRBJ2-6	TRBV6-4	CASSDSGHSGANVLTF	TGTGCCAGCAGTGACTCGGGACACTCTGGGGCCAACGTCCTGACTTTC
.	TRBD2	TRBJ2-3	TRBV9	CASSVVGLPTDTQYF	TGTGCCAGCAGCGTAGTGGGACTACCCACAGATACGCAGTATTTT